This T cell receptor beta chain was identified in a study of T cells after yellow fever vaccination. General study results and limits: A large majority of primary-vaccination clones showed up again after the booster (about 97% CD4, around 90% CD8).

This clonotype was picked up many times. No antigen is known for it. Trimming took 4 bases from V and 0 from J, leaving 11 bases between them. Germline CDR1 is SGHRS and CDR2 is YFSETQ. The CDR3 length is 15 residues. For TCR, cDNA came from 5'RACE template switching, which added a universal primer site and UMIs. TCRdb reprocessed the 5' RACE reads via MiXCR and lists one record per CDR3 protein. The sample holds 300,000 or so distinct CDR3 sequences, 7% to 9% seen once. V is TRBV5-1 and J is TRBJ2-1; the D is unclear. The input for sequencing was PBMCs, taken about 41 days after the first yellow fever vaccination. The clonotype originates from a man aged 18 to 35 who received the YFV17D yellow fever vaccine. The CDR3 reads CASSAPGLSYNEQFF. The CDR3, as DNA: TGCGCCAGCAGCGCCCCGGGTCTCTCCTACAATGAGCAGTTCTTC. Filled out from reference TRBV5-1 and TRBJ2-1, the complete variable domain reads KAGVTQTPRYLIKTRGQQVTLSCSPISGHRSVSWYQQTPGQGLQFLFEYFSETQRNKGNFPGRFSGRQFSNSRSEMNVSTLELGDSALYLCASSAPGLSYNEQFFGPGTRLTVL.